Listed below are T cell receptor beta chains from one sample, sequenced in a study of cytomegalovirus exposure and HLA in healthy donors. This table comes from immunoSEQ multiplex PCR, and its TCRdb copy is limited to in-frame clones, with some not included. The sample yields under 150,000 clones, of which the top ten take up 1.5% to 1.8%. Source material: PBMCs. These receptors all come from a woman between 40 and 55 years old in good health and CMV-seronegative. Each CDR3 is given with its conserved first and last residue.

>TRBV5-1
CASSGDRGYYGYTF
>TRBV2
CASSAQGSSGNTIYF
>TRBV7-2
CASSPRTGDWETQYF
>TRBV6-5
CASSYRGNTGELFF
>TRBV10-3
CAISERSGGARTQYF
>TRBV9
CASKKEITGTSNTEAFF
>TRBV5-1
CASSLDPGTGAYEQYF
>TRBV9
CASSVAAGGQDTQYF
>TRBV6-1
CASSEWDRLPLGF
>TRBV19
CASSRSRDSRHRDEQFF
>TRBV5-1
CASGQDSGTDTQYF
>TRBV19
CASSRLTDRQGKYEQYF
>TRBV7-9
CASSSLQGRNEKLFF
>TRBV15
CATSRVAKTQYF
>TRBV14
CASSQDSGGPGSYNEQFF
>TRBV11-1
CASSLIRGGWETQYF
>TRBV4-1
CASSQVLEEVRDQPQHF
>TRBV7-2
CASSLDLGQRTYGYTF
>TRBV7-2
CASSPSGLKETQYF
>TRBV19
CASSIGTGSGQPQHF
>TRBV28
CASTAGGSGANVLTF
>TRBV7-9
CASSLYDRAEQYF
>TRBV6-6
CASSSPQGARSTEAFF
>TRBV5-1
CASSQDRRETQYF
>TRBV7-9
CASRTSGGYEQYF
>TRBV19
CASSIKTGGVSVTEAFF
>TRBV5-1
CASSPGAKTQYF
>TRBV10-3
CAIWGGSSGNTIYF
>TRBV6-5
CASSSGTGTAF
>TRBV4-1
CASSQGSVSTDTQYF
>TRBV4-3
CASSQDRRGNQPQHF
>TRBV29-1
CGAGAVTMNTEAFF
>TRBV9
CASSVEGWVDTEAFF
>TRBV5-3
CARSIFPGSANEKLFF
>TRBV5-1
CASSLVGEGNGYTF
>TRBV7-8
CASSFGEGNQPQHF
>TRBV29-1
CSVEEGLGGNYNEQFF
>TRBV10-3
CAIPSRWEQYF
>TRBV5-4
CASSLLGSYGYTF
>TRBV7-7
CASSRQGTGELFF
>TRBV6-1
CASSEADSPNLYGYTF
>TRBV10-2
CASSGETEAFF
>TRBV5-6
CASSLAGRADTEAFF
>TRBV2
CASSEAITGVGSPLHF
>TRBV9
CASSRGQGAGNTEAFF
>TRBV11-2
CASSPGFVGYGYTF
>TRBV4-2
CASSRGQGMGTDTQYF
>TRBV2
CASTLDTGELFF
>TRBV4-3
CASSPLGLAGNTGELFF
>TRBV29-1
CSYTGEFRHGYTF
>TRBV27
CASSSTVDLRGQPQHF
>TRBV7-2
CASRSASGTQYF
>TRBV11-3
CASSRRAGYNEQFF
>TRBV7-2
CASSLVKTSGITDTQYF
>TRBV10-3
CAISRDSSNQPQHF
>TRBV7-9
CASSPILALDTQYF